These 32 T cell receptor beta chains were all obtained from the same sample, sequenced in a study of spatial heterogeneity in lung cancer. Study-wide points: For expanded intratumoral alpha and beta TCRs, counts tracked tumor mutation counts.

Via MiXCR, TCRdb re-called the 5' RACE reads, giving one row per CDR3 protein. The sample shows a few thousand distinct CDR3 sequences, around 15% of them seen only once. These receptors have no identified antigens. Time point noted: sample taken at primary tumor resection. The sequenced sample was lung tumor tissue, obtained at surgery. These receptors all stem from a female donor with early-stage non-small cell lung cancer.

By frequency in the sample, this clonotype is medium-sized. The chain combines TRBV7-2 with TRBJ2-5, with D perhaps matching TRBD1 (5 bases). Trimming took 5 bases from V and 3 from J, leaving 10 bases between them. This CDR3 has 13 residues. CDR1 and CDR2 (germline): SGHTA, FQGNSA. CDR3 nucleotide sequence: TGTGCCAGCAGCCCTCGCAGGGAAGAGACCCAGTACTTC. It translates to CASSPRREETQYF.

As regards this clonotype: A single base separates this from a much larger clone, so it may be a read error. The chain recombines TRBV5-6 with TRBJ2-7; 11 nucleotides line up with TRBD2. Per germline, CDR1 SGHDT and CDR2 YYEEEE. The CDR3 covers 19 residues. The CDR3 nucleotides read TGTGTCAGCAGCTCGCTCTCTGGGACCGGGACTAGCGGCCCCTACGAGCAGTACTTC. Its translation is CVSSSLSGTGTSGPYEQYF. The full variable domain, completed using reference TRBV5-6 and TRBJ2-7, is DAGVTQSPTHLIKTRGQQVTLRCSPKSGHDTVSWYQQALGQGPQFIFQYYEEEERQRGNFPDRFSGHQFPNYSSELNVNALLLGDSALYLCVSSSLSGTGTSGPYEQYFGPGTRLTVT.

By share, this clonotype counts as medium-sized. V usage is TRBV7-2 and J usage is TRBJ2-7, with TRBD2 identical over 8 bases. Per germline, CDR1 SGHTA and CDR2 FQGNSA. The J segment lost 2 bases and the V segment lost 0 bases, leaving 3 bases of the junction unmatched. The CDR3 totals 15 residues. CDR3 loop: CASSLARAGAYEQYF. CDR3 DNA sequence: TGTGCCAGCAGCTTAGCGCGAGCGGGAGCCTACGAGCAGTACTTC.

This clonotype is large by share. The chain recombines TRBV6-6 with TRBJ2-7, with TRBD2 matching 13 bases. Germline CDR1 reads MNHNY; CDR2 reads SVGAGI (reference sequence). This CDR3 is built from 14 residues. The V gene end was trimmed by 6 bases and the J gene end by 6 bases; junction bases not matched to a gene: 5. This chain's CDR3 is CASSWTSGRGEQYF. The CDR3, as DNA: TGTGCCAGCAGCTGGACTAGCGGGAGAGGCGAGCAGTACTTC.

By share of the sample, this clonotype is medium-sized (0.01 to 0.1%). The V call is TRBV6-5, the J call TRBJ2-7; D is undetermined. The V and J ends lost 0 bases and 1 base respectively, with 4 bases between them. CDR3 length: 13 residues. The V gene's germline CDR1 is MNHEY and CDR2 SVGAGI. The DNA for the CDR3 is TGTGCCAGCAGTTACTCACCTTCCTACGAGCAGTACTTC. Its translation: CASSYSPSYEQYF.

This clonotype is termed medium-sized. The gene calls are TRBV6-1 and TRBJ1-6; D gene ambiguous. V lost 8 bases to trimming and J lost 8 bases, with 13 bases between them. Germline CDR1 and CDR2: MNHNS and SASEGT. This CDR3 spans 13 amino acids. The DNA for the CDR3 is TGTGCCAGCTGGCGTCAGTTTGATTCACCCCTCCACTTT. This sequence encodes CASWRQFDSPLHF.

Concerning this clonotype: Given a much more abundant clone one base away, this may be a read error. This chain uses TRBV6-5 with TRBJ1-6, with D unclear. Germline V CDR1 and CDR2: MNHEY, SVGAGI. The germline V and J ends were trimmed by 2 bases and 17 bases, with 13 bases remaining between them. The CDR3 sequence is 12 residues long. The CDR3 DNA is TGTGCCAGCAGTTACGTGGGCGGGCCCATCCACTTT. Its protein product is CASSYVGGPIHF.

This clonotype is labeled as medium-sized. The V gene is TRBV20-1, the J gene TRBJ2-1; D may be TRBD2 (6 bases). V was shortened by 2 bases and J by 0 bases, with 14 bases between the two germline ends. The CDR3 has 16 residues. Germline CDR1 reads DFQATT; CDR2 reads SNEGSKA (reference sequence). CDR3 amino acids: CSARSASENSYNEQFF. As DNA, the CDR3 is TGCAGTGCTAGAAGCGCTAGCGAAAACTCCTACAATGAGCAGTTCTTC.

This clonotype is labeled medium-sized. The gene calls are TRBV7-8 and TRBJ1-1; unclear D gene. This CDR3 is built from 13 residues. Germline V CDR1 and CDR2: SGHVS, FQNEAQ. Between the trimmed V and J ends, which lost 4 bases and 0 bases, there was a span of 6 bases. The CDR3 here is CASSSYMNTEAFF. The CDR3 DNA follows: TGTGCCAGCAGCTCCTATATGAACACTGAAGCTTTCTTT.

CDR3 DNA: TGCGCCAGCAGCCAAGGGAGATTTACCGGGAGTAATGAAAAACTGTTTTTT. Encoded protein: CASSQGRFTGSNEKLFF. The J gene is TRBJ1-4, the V gene TRBV4-1; no clear D. Deletions cut 1 base from V and 4 bases from J, with 16 bases between. Germline V gene lookup returns CDR1 MGHRA and CDR2 YSYEKL. The CDR3 runs 17 residues.

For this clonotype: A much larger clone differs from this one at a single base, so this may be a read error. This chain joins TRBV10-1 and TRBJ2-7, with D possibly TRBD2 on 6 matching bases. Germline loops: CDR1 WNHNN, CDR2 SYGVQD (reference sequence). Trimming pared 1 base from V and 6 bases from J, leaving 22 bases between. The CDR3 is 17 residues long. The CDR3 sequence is CASSEFDSGGPESEQYF. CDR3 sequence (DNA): TGCGCCAGCAGTGAGTTCGATAGCGGAGGCCCCGAGAGCGAGCAGTACTTC.

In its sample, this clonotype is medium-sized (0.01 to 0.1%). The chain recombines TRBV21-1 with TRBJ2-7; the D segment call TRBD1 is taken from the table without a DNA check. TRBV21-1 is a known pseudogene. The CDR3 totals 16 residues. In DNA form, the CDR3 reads TGTGCCAGCAGCATTTTTAAGAGGGACGAGTCCTACGAGCAGTACTTC. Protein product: CASSIFKRDESYEQYF.

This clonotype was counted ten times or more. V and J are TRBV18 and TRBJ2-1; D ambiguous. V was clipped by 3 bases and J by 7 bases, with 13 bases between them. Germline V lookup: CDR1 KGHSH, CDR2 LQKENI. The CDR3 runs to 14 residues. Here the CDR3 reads CASSPGVIGNEQFF. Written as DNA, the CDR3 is TGTGCCAGCTCACCGGGTGTTATAGGTAATGAGCAGTTCTTC.

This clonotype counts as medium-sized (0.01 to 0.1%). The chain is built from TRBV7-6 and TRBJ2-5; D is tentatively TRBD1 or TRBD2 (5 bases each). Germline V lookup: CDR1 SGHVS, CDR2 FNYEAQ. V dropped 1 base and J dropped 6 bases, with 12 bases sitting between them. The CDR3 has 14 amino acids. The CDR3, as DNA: TGTGCCAGCAGCTTAGATGTTGGGGGAAAGACCCAGTACTTC. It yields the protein CASSLDVGGKTQYF.

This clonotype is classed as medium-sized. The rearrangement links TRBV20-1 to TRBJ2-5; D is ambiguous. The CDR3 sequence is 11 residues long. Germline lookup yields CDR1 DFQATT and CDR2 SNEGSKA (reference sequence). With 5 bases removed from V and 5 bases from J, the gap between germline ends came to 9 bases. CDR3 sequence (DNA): TGCAGTGCTCTTACGAGGGAGACCCAGTACTTC. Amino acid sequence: CSALTRETQYF.

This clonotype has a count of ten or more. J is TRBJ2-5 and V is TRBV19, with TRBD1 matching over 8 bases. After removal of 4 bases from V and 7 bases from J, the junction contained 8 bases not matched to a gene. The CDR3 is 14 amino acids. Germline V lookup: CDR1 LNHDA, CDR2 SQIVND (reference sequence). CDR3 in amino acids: CASSTPGQGGTQYF. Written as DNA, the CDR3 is TGTGCCAGTAGTACCCCCGGACAGGGAGGGACCCAGTACTTC.

The CDR3 reads CASSPPRTGTYEQYF. CDR3 bases: TGTGCCAGCAGCCCCCCCCGGACAGGGACCTACGAGCAGTACTTC. V gene TRBV2 combines with J gene TRBJ2-7; 8 bases map to TRBD1. The germline V gene encodes CDR1 SNHLY and CDR2 FYNNEI. The CDR3 totals 15 residues. J was trimmed by 2 bases and V by 6 bases; bases with no gene match: 9.

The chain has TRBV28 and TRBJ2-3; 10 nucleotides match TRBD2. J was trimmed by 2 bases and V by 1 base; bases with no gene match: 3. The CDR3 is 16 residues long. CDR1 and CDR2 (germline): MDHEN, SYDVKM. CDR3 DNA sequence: TGTGCCAGCAGTTTATCACTAGCGGGGTACACAGATACGCAGTATTTT. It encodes CASSLSLAGYTDTQYF.

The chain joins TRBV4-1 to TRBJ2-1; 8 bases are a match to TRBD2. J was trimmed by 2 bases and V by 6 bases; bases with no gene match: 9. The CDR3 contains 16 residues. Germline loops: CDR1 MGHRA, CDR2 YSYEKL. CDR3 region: CASRPIAGTTYNEQFF. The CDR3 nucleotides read TGCGCCAGCAGACCAATAGCGGGAACCACCTACAATGAGCAGTTCTTC.

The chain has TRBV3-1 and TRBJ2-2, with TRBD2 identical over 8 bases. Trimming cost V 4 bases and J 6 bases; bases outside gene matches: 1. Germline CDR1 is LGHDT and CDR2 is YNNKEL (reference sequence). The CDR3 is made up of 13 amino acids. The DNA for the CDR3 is TGTGCCAGCAGCCGGCGGGGGGCCGGGGAGCTGTTTTTT. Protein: CASSRRGAGELFF.

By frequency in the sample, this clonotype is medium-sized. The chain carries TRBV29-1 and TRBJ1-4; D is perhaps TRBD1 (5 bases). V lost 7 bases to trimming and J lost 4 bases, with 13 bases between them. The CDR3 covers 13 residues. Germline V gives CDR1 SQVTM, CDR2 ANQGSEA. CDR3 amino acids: CSAGGLLNEKLFF. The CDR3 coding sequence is TGCAGCGCCGGGGGACTGCTTAATGAAAAACTGTTTTTT.

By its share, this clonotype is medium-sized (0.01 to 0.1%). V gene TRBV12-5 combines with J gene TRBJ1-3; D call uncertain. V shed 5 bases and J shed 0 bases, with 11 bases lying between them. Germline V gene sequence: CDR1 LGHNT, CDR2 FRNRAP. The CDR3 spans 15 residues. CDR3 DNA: TGTGCTAGTGGTCCGACAAGTGTCTCTGGAAACACCATATATTTT. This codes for CASGPTSVSGNTIYF.

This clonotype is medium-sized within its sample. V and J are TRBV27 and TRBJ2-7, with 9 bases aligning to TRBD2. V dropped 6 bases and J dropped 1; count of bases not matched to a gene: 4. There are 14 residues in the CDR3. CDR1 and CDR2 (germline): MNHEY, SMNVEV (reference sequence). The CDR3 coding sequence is TGTGCCAGCAGCCGGACTAGCGCTTCCTACGAGCAGTACTTC. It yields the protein CASSRTSASYEQYF.

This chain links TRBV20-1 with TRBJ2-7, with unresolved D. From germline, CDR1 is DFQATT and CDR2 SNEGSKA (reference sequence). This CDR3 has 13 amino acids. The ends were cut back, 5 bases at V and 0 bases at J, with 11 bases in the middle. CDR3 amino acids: CSAPTASSYEQYF. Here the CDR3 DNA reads TGCAGTGCTCCCACAGCTAGCTCCTACGAGCAGTACTTC.

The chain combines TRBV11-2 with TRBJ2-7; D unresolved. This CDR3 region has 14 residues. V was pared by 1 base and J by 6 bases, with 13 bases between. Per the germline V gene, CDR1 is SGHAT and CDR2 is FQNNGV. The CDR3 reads CASSLGPAVGEQYF. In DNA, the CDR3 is TGTGCCAGCAGCTTAGGGCCGGCAGTCGGCGAGCAGTACTTC.

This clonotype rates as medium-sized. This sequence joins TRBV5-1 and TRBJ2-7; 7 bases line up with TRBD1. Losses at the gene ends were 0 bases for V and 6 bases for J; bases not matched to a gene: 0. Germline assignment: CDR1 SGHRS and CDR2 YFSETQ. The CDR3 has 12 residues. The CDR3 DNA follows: TGCGCCAGCAGCTTGGCAGGGGGCGAGCAGTACTTC. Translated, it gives CASSLAGGEQYF.

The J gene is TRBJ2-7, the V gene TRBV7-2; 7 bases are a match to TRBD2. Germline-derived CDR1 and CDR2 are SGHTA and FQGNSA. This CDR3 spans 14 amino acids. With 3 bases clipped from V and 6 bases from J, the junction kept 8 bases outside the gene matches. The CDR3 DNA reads TGTGCCAGCAGCTTGGGCGGGAGTGCCGGCGAGCAGTACTTC. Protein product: CASSLGGSAGEQYF.

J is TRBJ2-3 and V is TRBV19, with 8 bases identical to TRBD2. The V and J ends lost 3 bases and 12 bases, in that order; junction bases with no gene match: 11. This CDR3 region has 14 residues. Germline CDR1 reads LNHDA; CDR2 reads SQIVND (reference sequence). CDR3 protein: CASSMIGTRGVQYF. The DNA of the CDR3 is TGTGCCAGTAGTATGATAGGGACTAGAGGAGTCCAGTATTTT.

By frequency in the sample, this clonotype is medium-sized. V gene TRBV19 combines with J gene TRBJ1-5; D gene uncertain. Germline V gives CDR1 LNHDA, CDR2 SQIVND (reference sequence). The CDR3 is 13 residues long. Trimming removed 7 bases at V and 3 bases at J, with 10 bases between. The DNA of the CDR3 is TGTGCCAGTACCCGGACTATCAATCAGCCCCAGCATTTT. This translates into CASTRTINQPQHF.

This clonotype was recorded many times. The CDR3, as DNA: TGTGCCAGCAGCTTTATTCCAGGGGAGAACACTGAAGCTTTCTTT. This codes for CASSFIPGENTEAFF. V and J are TRBV5-5 and TRBJ1-1, with D tentatively TRBD1 (6 bases). Germline V lookup: CDR1 SGHKS, CDR2 YYEKEE (reference sequence). Trimming removed 2 bases at V and 1 base at J, with 12 bases between. The CDR3 has 15 residues.

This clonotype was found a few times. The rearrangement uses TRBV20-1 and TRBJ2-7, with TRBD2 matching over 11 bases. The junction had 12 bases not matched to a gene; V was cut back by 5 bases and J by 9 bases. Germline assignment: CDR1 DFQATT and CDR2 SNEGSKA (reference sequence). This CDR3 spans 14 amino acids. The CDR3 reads CSASIPGTSGGQYF. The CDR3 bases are TGCAGTGCTTCTATTCCCGGGACTAGCGGAGGGCAGTACTTC.

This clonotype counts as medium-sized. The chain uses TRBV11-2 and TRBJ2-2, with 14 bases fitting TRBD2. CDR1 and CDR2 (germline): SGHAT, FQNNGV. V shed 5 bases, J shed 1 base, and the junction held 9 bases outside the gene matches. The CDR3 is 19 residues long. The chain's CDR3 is CASSPRLAGGTMNTGELFF. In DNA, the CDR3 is TGTGCCAGCAGCCCTAGACTAGCGGGAGGGACAATGAACACCGGGGAGCTGTTTTTT. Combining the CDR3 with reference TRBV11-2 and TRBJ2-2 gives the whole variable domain EAGVAQSPRYKIIEKRQSVAFWCNPISGHATLYWYQQILGQGPKLLIQFQNNGVVDDSQLPKDRFSAERLKGVDSTLKIQPAKLEDSAVYLCASSPRLAGGTMNTGELFFGEGSRLTVL.